This T cell receptor beta chain was sequenced during a study of tumour-infiltrating T cells in Burkitt lymphoma. Study summary: Repertoire clonality predicted overall and progression-free survival.

Sequencing was performed with immunoSEQ multiplex PCR; in TCRdb, only in-frame clones are kept and a portion is missing. The top ten clones hold about 8.9% of a sample with under 2,000 clones, roughly 15% of them seen once. V gave up 4 bases and J gave up 6 bases, with 9 bases separating them. Germline CDR1 is SGHNT and CDR2 is YYREEE (reference sequence). This CDR3 region has 12 residues. A word on this clone: The sample has other DNA sequences that encode this CDR3 too.

The sample taken for sequencing was tumor tissue. This chain links TRBV5-4 with TRBJ2-3, with no clear D. The origin of this receptor is a human donor with diffuse large B-cell lymphoma. CDR3 loop: CASSTQSDTQYF. The DNA of the CDR3 is TGTGCCAGCAGCACGCAGTCTGATACGCAGTATTTT.